This T cell receptor (beta chain) was recovered during a study of blood T cells in healthy people across ages. CDR3 length: 15 amino acids. V was pared by 4 bases and J by 4 bases, with 10 bases of the junction left unmatched. Germline assignment: CDR1 SGHRS and CDR2 YFSETQ. This clonotype is a singleton in its sample. PCR was performed a second time for roughly 6 to 12 cycles using a sample-barcoded 5' primer and a J-beta primer mix. TCRdb re-called the 5' RACE reads with MiXCR, one entry per CDR3 protein. Of about 670,000 distinct CDR3 sequences in the sample, about 51% were seen once. The V call is TRBV5-1, the J call TRBJ1-1; 7 bases are a match to TRBD1. This TCR derives from a woman of 80 years or more in good health. The sequenced material came from blood. The CDR3 DNA reads TGCGCCAGCAGCCTCACGACAGGGTATGGCACTGAAGCTTTCTTT. Encoded protein: CASSLTTGYGTEAFF.